Described below is a single TCR beta chain sequence and its context. The sample originates from a study of control samples from healthy donors and cancer patients. Here immunoSEQ multiplex PCR was the method, and the copy in TCRdb shows in-frame clones only, minus some. The profile covers fewer than 150,000 clones, with roughly nine tenths appearing a single time and 6% to 8% taken by the ten largest. This CDR3 is built from 15 residues. From germline, CDR1 is GTSNPN and CDR2 SVGIG (reference sequence). Trimming took off 2 bases at V and 0 bases at J, with 12 bases between the two ends. This TCR was sampled from a woman between 18 and 30 years old in good health. The source material was blood. The chain links TRBV30 to TRBJ2-3; possibly TRBD2 for D (5 bases). This CDR3 reads CAWSLSGTSTDTQYF. CDR3 DNA sequence: TGTGCCTGGAGTTTAAGCGGCACTAGCACAGATACGCAGTATTTT.